Presented here are 16 T cell receptor beta chains from one specimen sequenced in a study of blood T cell repertoires in COVID-19. Profiled with immunoSEQ multiplex PCR; TCRdb holds only in-frame clones, not every one. The table records over 75,000 clones, around 80% of them present only once. Sequenced input: peripheral blood. The receptors here all came from a woman between 45 and 60 years old with acute or convalescent COVID-19.

The chain employs TRBV5-8 and TRBJ2-2; 9 bases are shared with TRBD1. The CDR3 is 13 residues long. Germline loops: CDR1 SGHTS, CDR2 YDEGEE. The V segment lost 8 bases and the J segment 4 bases; nucleotides outside the gene matches: 3. CDR3 sequence: CASNRGLTGELFF. The CDR3 DNA sequence: TGTGCCAGTAACAGGGGGCTCACCGGGGAGCTGTTTTTT.

The V gene is TRBV29-1, the J gene TRBJ1-5, with a tentative D call TRBD1 (5 bases). This CDR3 contains 14 residues. Trimming cost V 6 bases and J 2 bases, with 14 bases left between them. Germline V gene data show CDR1 as SQVTM and CDR2 as ANQGSEA. CDR3 in amino acids: CSVSGGMGNQPQHF. CDR3 nucleotide sequence: TGCAGCGTCTCTGGGGGGATGGGCAATCAGCCCCAGCATTTT.

This clone was seen a few times. V usage is TRBV12-3 or TRBV12-4 and J usage is TRBJ2-1; 8 bases fit TRBD1. Germline trimming cut 5 bases from V and 6 bases from J; bases unmatched to any gene: 3. The CDR3 runs to 13 residues. CDR3 residues: CASSPTGGNEQFF. The CDR3 DNA is TGTGCCAGCAGTCCCACAGGGGGCAATGAGCAGTTCTTC.

This chain links TRBV6-2 or TRBV6-3 with TRBJ1-1; 8 bases fit TRBD1. The CDR3 runs 14 residues. The germline V gene has CDR1 MNHEY and CDR2 SVGEGT. V dropped 4 bases and J dropped 3; count of bases not matched to a gene: 4. The CDR3 spells CASSLSGGYTEAFF. CDR3 in DNA: TGTGCCAGCAGTTTATCAGGGGGCTACACTGAAGCTTTCTTT.

The chain joins TRBV5-8 to TRBJ1-5; D is ambiguous. Trimming removed 2 bases from V and 0 bases from J, with 6 bases in between. Looked up from germline, CDR1 is SGHTS and CDR2 is YDEGEE. The CDR3 totals 14 residues. The CDR3, as DNA: TGTGCCAGCAGCTTACTGAATAGCAATCAGCCCCAGCATTTT. Its translation: CASSLLNSNQPQHF.

The chain has TRBV29-1 and TRBJ2-1; D is unresolved. The CDR3 runs 10 residues. Germline V gives CDR1 SQVTM, CDR2 ANQGSEA. Trimming shortened V by 6 bases and J by 5 bases, and 5 bases separated the two germline ends. CDR3 sequence: CSVFDNEQFF. The CDR3 nucleotides are TGCAGCGTCTTCGACAATGAGCAGTTCTTC.

The CDR3 DNA sequence: TGTGCCAGCAGCTTACGGCGGGATACCCTCCTGCCCCCCTCCTACGAGCAGTACTTC. The encoded protein is CASSLRRDTLLPPSYEQYF. The J gene is TRBJ2-7, the V gene TRBV7-2; possible D gene TRBD2, 6 bases. The CDR3 is 19 residues long. V lost 2 bases to trimming and J lost 0 bases, with 23 bases between them. CDR1 and CDR2 from the germline V gene are SGHTA and FQGNSA.

This clone was seen just once. The V gene is TRBV7-3, the J gene TRBJ2-2; tentative D call: TRBD1 (6 bases). This CDR3 comprises 13 residues. V lost 5 bases and J lost 6, with 10 bases in between. The germline V gene encodes CDR1 SGHTA and CDR2 FQGTGA. The CDR3 sequence: CASSPQGPGELFF. The DNA of the CDR3 is TGTGCCAGCAGCCCGCAGGGGCCCGGGGAGCTGTTTTTT.

This clone is a singleton in its sample. The rearrangement links TRBV18 to TRBJ2-5; possible D gene TRBD2, 6 bases. Trimming took off 4 bases at V and 5 bases at J, with 23 bases between the two ends. This CDR3 has 17 residues. Germline lookup yields CDR1 KGHSH and CDR2 LQKENI. The CDR3, as DNA: TGTGCCAGCTCACTAAACAAATTGGGGGGATCACGCGAGACCCAGTACTTC. As protein: CASSLNKLGGSRETQYF.

The chain joins TRBV18 to TRBJ1-4; 12 nucleotides agree with TRBD1. The V segment lost 4 bases and the J segment 8 bases; nucleotides outside the gene matches: 5. The germline CDR1 and CDR2 sequences are KGHSH and LQKENI. This CDR3 spans 15 amino acids. CDR3 loop: CASSRSGTGGEKLFF. For the CDR3, the DNA is TGTGCCAGCTCACGTTCCGGGACAGGGGGCGAAAAACTGTTTTTT.

The gene calls are TRBV19 and TRBJ1-1, with TRBD1 as a possible D gene (6 bases). The CDR3 sequence is 14 residues long. Trimming cost V 7 bases and J 2 bases, with 14 bases left between them. In germline, CDR1 is LNHDA, CDR2 SQIVND (reference sequence). The CDR3 spells CASNPQGKNTEAFF. CDR3 bases: TGTGCCAGTAACCCACAGGGCAAAAACACTGAAGCTTTCTTT. The entire variable domain, with the rest obtained from reference TRBV19 and TRBJ1-1, is as follows: DGGITQSPKYLFRKEGQNVTLSCEQNLNHDAMYWYRQDPGQGLRLIYYSQIVNDFQKGDIAEGYSVSREKKESFPLTVTSAQKNPTAFYLCASNPQGKNTEAFFGQGTRLTVV.

The chain carries TRBV30 and TRBJ1-1; possibly TRBD1 for D (6 bases). The CDR3 sequence is 12 residues long. Germline CDR1 is GTSNPN and CDR2 is SVGIG (reference sequence). V was clipped by 6 bases and J by 8 bases, with 16 bases between them. Here the CDR3 reads CACPIPGGEAFF. In nucleotides, the CDR3 is TGTGCCTGTCCAATTCCGGGGGGCGAAGCTTTCTTT.

The gene calls are TRBV5-6 and TRBJ2-5; D is unresolved. The CDR3 spans 14 residues. CDR1 is SGHDT and CDR2 is YYEEEE in the germline V gene. Trimming removed 2 bases from V and 5 bases from J, with 13 bases in between. CDR3 residues: CASSLVSSQETQYF. The CDR3 bases are TGTGCCAGCAGCTTAGTTTCTTCGCAGGAGACCCAGTACTTC. Based on the CDR3 plus reference TRBV5-6 and TRBJ2-5, the full variable domain is DAGVTQSPTHLIKTRGQQVTLRCSPKSGHDTVSWYQQALGQGPQFIFQYYEEEERQRGNFPDRFSGHQFPNYSSELNVNALLLGDSALYLCASSLVSSQETQYFGPGTRLLVL.

The chain carries TRBV2 and TRBJ2-6, with D possibly TRBD1 on 6 matching bases. V was trimmed by 4 bases and J by 0 bases, leaving 16 bases between them. This CDR3 comprises 18 residues. Germline V CDR1 and CDR2: SNHLY, FYNNEI. As DNA, the CDR3 is TGTGCCAGCAGTGCTCGGAGACAGGCATTCTCTGGGGCCAACGTCCTGACTTTC. It yields the protein CASSARRQAFSGANVLTF.

This rearrangement joins TRBV7-2 to TRBJ2-7; tentatively, D is TRBD2 (6 bases). CDR3 length equals 15 residues. Per germline, CDR1 SGHTA and CDR2 FQGNSA. With 5 bases removed from V and 2 bases from J, the gap between germline ends came to 16 bases. The CDR3 bases are TGTGCCAGCAGCGGCCGAGGGAGGAAAGCCTACGAGCAGTACTTC. Translated, it gives CASSGRGRKAYEQYF.

The rearrangement uses TRBV10-2 and TRBJ2-7; D perhaps matches TRBD2 (6 bases). CDR1 WSHSY and CDR2 SAAADI come from the germline V gene. The CDR3 spans 14 residues. Trimming removed 6 bases from V and 3 bases from J, with 15 bases in between. CDR3 sequence reads: CASRLSGSNYEQYF. The CDR3 bases are TGCGCCAGCAGACTCAGCGGGTCAAACTACGAGCAGTACTTC.